The 5 T cell receptor beta chains below were found in one sample sequenced in a study of control samples from healthy donors and cancer patients. TCRdb's copy holds only in-frame clones and misses some; the assay was immunoSEQ multiplex PCR. The data show some 200,000 clones, over 85% seen once. Sequencing input: blood. The receptors shown here come from a man aged 18-30 years in good health.

This clone was recorded once. The CDR3 coding sequence is TGTGCCATCATGCCGGCTAGCGGGAACTACGAGCAGTACTTC. Amino acids: CAIMPASGNYEQYF. V gene TRBV10-3 combines with J gene TRBJ2-7, with TRBD2 identical over 9 bases. The V segment lost 7 bases and the J segment 3 bases; nucleotides outside the gene matches: 7. CDR3 length: 14 amino acids. Germline V gene lookup returns CDR1 ENHRY and CDR2 SYGVKD.

The CDR3 DNA reads as TGTGCCAGCAGCTTTCAACAGGGAGTTCCTGAAGCTTTCTTT. It codes for CASSFQQGVPEAFF. V gene TRBV5-4 combines with J gene TRBJ1-1; a possible D gene is TRBD1 (6 bases). Trimming shortened V by 2 bases and J by 6 bases, and 14 bases separated the two germline ends. Germline CDR1 SGHNT, CDR2 YYREEE (reference sequence). This CDR3 comprises 14 residues. Supplemented by reference TRBV5-4 and TRBJ1-1, the full variable domain reads ETGVTQSPTHLIKTRGQQVTLRCSSQSGHNTVSWYQQALGQGPQFIFQYYREEENGRGNFPPRFSGLQFPNYSSELNVNALELDDSALYLCASSFQQGVPEAFFGQGTRLTVV.

The chain combines TRBV9 with TRBJ2-1; D might be TRBD1 (5 bases). Germline CDR1 and CDR2: SGDLS and YYNGEE. The CDR3 length is 13 residues. Trimming pared 0 bases from V and 8 bases from J, leaving 9 bases between. CDR3 in amino acids: CASSVVSGHEQFF. The CDR3 region has the DNA TGTGCCAGCAGCGTAGTCTCAGGGCATGAGCAGTTCTTC.

This clone was detected only a few times. The chain uses TRBV6-2 or TRBV6-3 and TRBJ1-1, with D tentatively TRBD1 (5 bases). V was pared by 5 bases and J by 1 base, with 11 bases between. The V gene's germline CDR1 is MNHEY and CDR2 SVGEGT. The length of the CDR3 is 14 residues. CDR3 region: CASSTRVGNTEAFF. The CDR3 DNA reads as TGTGCCAGCAGTACCAGGGTGGGGAACACTGAAGCTTTCTTT.

The rearrangement joins TRBV3-1 (or the pseudogene TRBV3-2) to TRBJ1-5, with a weak D call TRBD1 (6 bases). Germline V gene sequence: CDR1 LGHDT, CDR2 YNNKEL (reference sequence). CDR3 length: 16 amino acids. Trimming took 1 base from V and 8 from J, leaving 18 bases between them. This CDR3 is CASSQGGGGGFEPQHF. The DNA of the CDR3 is TGTGCCAGCAGCCAAGGGGGGGGCGGCGGGTTTGAGCCCCAGCATTTT.